The 23 T cell receptor beta chains presented below share a single source sample, sequenced in a study of shared clonotypes between healthy human individuals. TCRdb's copy holds only in-frame clones and misses some; the assay was immunoSEQ multiplex PCR. The table lists approximately 340,000 clones, roughly 80% of them singletons. Input material: memory CD4+ T cells sorted from blood. Subset meaning: CD45RA-negative fraction. The receptors derive from a man aged 25 to 40 in good health.

For the CDR3, the DNA is TGTGCCAGCAGTCGAGGAGCGAACACCGGGGAGCTGTTTTTT. Its protein is CASSRGANTGELFF. The chain is built from TRBV11-3 and TRBJ2-2; D call uncertain. Trimming left V 6 bases short and J 0 bases short, with 8 bases between. There are 14 residues in the CDR3. CDR1 is SGHNT and CDR2 is YENEEA in the germline V gene.

CDR3 in amino acids: CASSVADGGYGYTF. The CDR3 DNA follows: TGTGCCAGCAGCGTAGCTGACGGTGGCTATGGCTACACCTTC. The chain is built from TRBV9 and TRBJ1-2, with D hard to call. The CDR3 length is 14 residues. The V end lost 0 bases, the J end lost 4 bases, and 10 bases lay between the germline ends. Germline-derived CDR1 and CDR2 are SGDLS and YYNGEE.

This chain links TRBV7-2 with TRBJ2-1, with 7 bases lining up with TRBD2. The junction had 14 bases not matched to a gene; V was cut back by 3 bases and J by 9 bases. The CDR3 covers 16 residues. Germline CDR1 and CDR2: SGHTA and FQGNSA. The chain's CDR3 is CASSFYLSAGAGEQFF. In DNA form, the CDR3 reads TGTGCCAGCAGCTTCTATTTGAGCGCGGGAGCGGGTGAGCAGTTCTTC.

There are a few counts of this clone. The chain employs TRBV6-5 and TRBJ2-2; D perhaps matches TRBD2 (5 bases). Between the trimmed V and J ends, which lost 2 bases and 1 base, there was a span of 11 bases. Germline V CDR1 and CDR2: MNHEY, SVGAGI. The CDR3 covers 16 residues. CDR3 sequence (DNA): TGTGCCAGCAGTTACAGGACTTCCGGGAACACCGGGGAGCTGTTTTTT. It encodes CASSYRTSGNTGELFF.

The genes are TRBV6-6 and TRBJ2-5; tentatively, D is TRBD1 (5 bases). Germline CDR1 and CDR2: MNHNY and SVGAGI (reference sequence). Between the trimmed V and J ends, which lost 2 bases and 7 bases, there was a span of 11 bases. The CDR3 length is 13 residues. The CDR3 DNA follows: TGTGCCAGCAGTTACGGGGCTTCGGGGACCCAGTACTTC. Protein: CASSYGASGTQYF.

The chain recombines TRBV5-3 with TRBJ1-5, with D perhaps matching TRBD1 (5 bases). TRBV5-3 is an ORF, and what it does is uncertain. The CDR3 has 16 amino acids. V was pared by 1 base and J by 5 bases, with 16 bases between. The CDR3, as DNA: TGTGCCAGAAGCTTGAGGGGTTTCGTCGAGTATCAGCCCCAGCATTTT. This codes for CARSLRGFVEYQPQHF.

In this sample, this clone turned up a few times. Its ends do not fully match the called genes, so a read error is possible. This CDR3 is CSVEPGQGQRNERFF. The CDR3 bases are TGCAGCGTTGAGCCGGGACAGGGACAACGGAATGAGCGGTTCTTC. The chain employs TRBV29-1 and TRBJ2-1; 9 positions agree with TRBD1. The CDR3 totals 15 residues. Germline CDR1 reads SQVTM; CDR2 reads ANQGSEA.

This clone has just a few counts. V gene TRBV6-1 combines with J gene TRBJ2-2, with 8 bases lining up with TRBD2. Trimming at V came to 6 bases and at J to 5 bases, leaving 8 bases not matched to a gene. CDR3 length equals 15 residues. Germline V gene lookup returns CDR1 MNHNS and CDR2 SASEGT. The CDR3 bases are TGTGCCAGCAGCATACTAGCGGAGGTTACCGGGGAGCTGTTTTTT. Its protein is CASSILAEVTGELFF.

The CDR3 nucleotides read TGTGCCAGCAGTCGGCAGGGGACTAATGAAAAACTGTTTTTT. This translates into CASSRQGTNEKLFF. V usage is TRBV6-6 and J usage is TRBJ1-4; TRBD1 might be the D (6 bases). The CDR3 consists of 14 residues. The germline V and J ends were trimmed by 5 bases and 2 bases, with 9 bases remaining between them. Germline CDR1 is MNHNY and CDR2 is SVGAGI (reference sequence).

This clone was recorded at least ten times. The chain recombines TRBV5-1 with TRBJ2-7; TRBD2 aligns across 10 bases. Losses at the gene ends were 5 bases for V and 0 bases for J; bases not matched to a gene: 5. Germline-derived CDR1 and CDR2 are SGHRS and YFSETQ. The CDR3 is 15 amino acids. In DNA, the CDR3 is TGCGCCAGCAGTCAACAGCGGGAGGGCTCCTACGAGCAGTACTTC. Its protein is CASSQQREGSYEQYF.

The rearrangement links TRBV25-1 to TRBJ1-1; the D is unclear. The CDR3 totals 13 residues. Germline CDR1 is MGHDK and CDR2 is SYGVNS. Trimming took off 1 base at V and 3 bases at J, with 6 bases between the two ends. The CDR3 spells CASSEFKDTEAFF. Here the CDR3 DNA reads TGTGCCAGCAGTGAATTTAAGGACACTGAAGCTTTCTTT.

The chain carries TRBV2 and TRBJ2-7; TRBD2 agrees at 9 bases. V trimming: 5 bases; J trimming: 6 bases; junction bases outside the gene matches: 5. The CDR3 contains 13 residues. Germline V gives CDR1 SNHLY, CDR2 FYNNEI. DNA for the CDR3: TGTGCCAGCAGTTCTAGCGGGAAGGGCGAGCAGTACTTC. Amino acid sequence: CASSSSGKGEQYF. The complete variable domain, with remaining parts taken from reference TRBV2 and TRBJ2-7, reads EPEVTQTPSHQVTQMGQEVILRCVPISNHLYFYWYRQILGQKVEFLVSFYNNEISEKSEIFDDQFSVERPDGSNFTLKIRSTKLEDSAMYFCASSSSGKGEQYFGPGTRLTVT.

The count of this clone is one. The chain recombines TRBV5-8 with TRBJ1-2; D is unclear. Germline CDR1 and CDR2: SGHTS and YDEGEE. Trimming removed 4 bases at V and 3 bases at J, with 16 bases between. This CDR3 has 15 amino acids. The CDR3 region is CASSLGFIRDYGYTF. In DNA, the CDR3 is TGTGCCAGCAGCCTCGGTTTTATACGAGACTATGGCTACACCTTC.

The chain is built from TRBV19 and TRBJ2-5; the match to TRBD2 covers 13 bases. V shed 11 bases, J shed 13 bases, and the junction held 13 bases outside the gene matches. This CDR3 spans 13 amino acids. The V gene's germline CDR1 is LNHDA and CDR2 SQIVND (reference sequence). The CDR3 spells CACQMTSGRNLYF. In DNA form, the CDR3 reads TGTGCCTGTCAAATGACTAGCGGGAGGAATTTGTACTTC. The whole variable domain, filled in from reference TRBV19 and TRBJ2-5, reads DGGITQSPKYLFRKEGQNVTLSCEQNLNHDAMYWYRQDPGQGLRLIYYSQIVNDFQKGDIAEGYSVSREKKESFPLTVTSAQKNPTAFYLCACQMTSGRNLYFGPGTRLLVL.

V usage is TRBV6-6 and J usage is TRBJ2-7; D may be TRBD1 or TRBD2 (5 bases each). Germline CDR1 MNHNY, CDR2 SVGAGI (reference sequence). This CDR3 spans 13 amino acids. V was pared by 5 bases and J by 7 bases, with 15 bases between. The CDR3 bases are TGTGCCAGCAGTCCGGGACGGACCCTGGAGCAGTACTTC. Translation: CASSPGRTLEQYF.

This clone showed up just a few times. The chain is built from TRBV11-3 and TRBJ2-1; 7 bases match TRBD1. The CDR3 is made up of 14 amino acids. The ends lost 6 bases at V and 6 bases at J; junction bases unmatched: 8. Germline-derived CDR1 and CDR2 are SGHNT and YENEEA. As DNA, the CDR3 is TGTGCCAGCAGTCGGGACAGTCTTCGCAATGAGCAGTTCTTC. Its protein product is CASSRDSLRNEQFF.

The genes are TRBV11-2 and TRBJ2-3; 7 nucleotides agree with TRBD2. The junction had 5 bases not matched to a gene; V was cut back by 1 base and J by 1 base. The V gene's germline CDR1 is SGHAT and CDR2 FQNNGV. The CDR3 is 16 amino acids. CDR3 coding DNA: TGTGCCAGCAGCTTAGTACGGCTAGCGGGCACAGATACGCAGTATTTT. Its translation: CASSLVRLAGTDTQYF.

The CDR3 protein is CASAPGPGNTEAFF. As DNA, the CDR3 is TGTGCCAGCGCCCCCGGACCCGGGAACACTGAAGCTTTCTTT. The rearrangement uses TRBV11-1 and TRBJ1-1; no clear D. Deletions cut 8 bases from V and 1 base from J, with 14 bases between. This CDR3 is 14 amino acids long. Germline CDR1 is SGHAT and CDR2 is FQDESV (reference sequence).

This clone was detected only once. CDR3 DNA: TGCGCCAGCAGCTTGGGGACTAGCGGGAGGGTCAATGAGCAGTTCTTC. Amino acid sequence: CASSLGTSGRVNEQFF. V gene TRBV5-1 combines with J gene TRBJ2-1, with 15 bases fitting TRBD2. Germline assignment: CDR1 SGHRS and CDR2 YFSETQ. J lost 6 bases, V lost 0 bases, and 1 base had no gene match. CDR3 length equals 16 residues.

V usage is TRBV10-3 and J usage is TRBJ2-3; no firm D call. This CDR3 spans 12 amino acids. The germline gives CDR1 ENHRY, CDR2 SYGVKD. V lost 7 bases to trimming and J lost 8 bases, with 13 bases between them. CDR3 coding DNA: TGTGCCATCAAAGACCTACTGGGTACGCAGTATTTT. This encodes CAIKDLLGTQYF.

The J gene is TRBJ2-1, the V gene TRBV7-2, with 7 positions matching TRBD2. Looked up from germline, CDR1 is SGHTA and CDR2 is FQGNSA. J was trimmed by 8 bases and V by 1 base; bases with no gene match: 11. The CDR3 is 16 residues long. The CDR3 loop is CASSLVGRELSDEQFF. The CDR3 nucleotides read TGTGCCAGCAGCTTAGTTGGGCGGGAGCTTTCGGATGAGCAGTTCTTC.

Notes on this clone: The same CDR3 can be traced to other DNA sequences in this sample. The rearrangement links TRBV5-1 to TRBJ2-7; D possibly corresponds to TRBD1 (6 bases). V lost 5 bases and J 0 bases, leaving 12 bases between the germline ends. The germline V gene has CDR1 SGHRS and CDR2 YFSETQ. The CDR3 runs 14 residues. This CDR3 is CASSRRQDSYEQYF. DNA for the CDR3: TGCGCCAGCAGTCGGCGACAGGACTCCTACGAGCAGTACTTC. The full variable domain, in which reference TRBV5-1 and TRBJ2-7 provide the parts outside the CDR3, is KAGVTQTPRYLIKTRGQQVTLSCSPISGHRSVSWYQQTPGQGLQFLFEYFSETQRNKGNFPGRFSGRQFSNSRSEMNVSTLELGDSALYLCASSRRQDSYEQYFGPGTRLTVT.

The chain employs TRBV7-9 and TRBJ1-2; TRBD1 matches at 9 bases. The CDR3 length is 15 residues. After removal of 5 bases from V and 7 bases from J, the junction contained 11 bases not matched to a gene. CDR1 SEHNR and CDR2 FQNEAQ come from the germline V gene (reference sequence). The chain's CDR3 is CASSLGWGTGLGYTF. The CDR3 nucleotides read TGTGCCAGCAGCCTCGGTTGGGGGACAGGGCTTGGCTACACCTTC. The full variable domain, in which reference TRBV7-9 and TRBJ1-2 provide the parts outside the CDR3, is DTGVSQNPRHKITKRGQNVTFRCDPISEHNRLYWYRQTLGQGPEFLTYFQNEAQLEKSRLLSDRFSAERPKGSFSTLEIQRTEQGDSAMYLCASSLGWGTGLGYTFGSGTRLTVV.